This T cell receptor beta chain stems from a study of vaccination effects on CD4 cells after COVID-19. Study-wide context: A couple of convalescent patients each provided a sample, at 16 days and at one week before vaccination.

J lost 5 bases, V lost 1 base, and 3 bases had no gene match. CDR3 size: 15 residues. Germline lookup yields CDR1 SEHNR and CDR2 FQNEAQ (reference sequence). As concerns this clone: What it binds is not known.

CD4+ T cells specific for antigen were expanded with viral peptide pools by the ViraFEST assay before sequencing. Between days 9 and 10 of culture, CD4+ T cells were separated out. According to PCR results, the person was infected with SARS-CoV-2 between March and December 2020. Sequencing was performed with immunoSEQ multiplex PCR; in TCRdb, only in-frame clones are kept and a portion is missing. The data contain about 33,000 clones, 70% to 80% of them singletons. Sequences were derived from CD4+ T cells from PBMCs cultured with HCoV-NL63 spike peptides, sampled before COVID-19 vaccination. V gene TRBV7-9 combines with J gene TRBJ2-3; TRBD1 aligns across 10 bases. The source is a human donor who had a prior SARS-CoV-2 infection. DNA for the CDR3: TGTGCCAGCAGCTTAGGGACAGGGGGAAAAGATACGCAGTATTTT. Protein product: CASSLGTGGKDTQYF.